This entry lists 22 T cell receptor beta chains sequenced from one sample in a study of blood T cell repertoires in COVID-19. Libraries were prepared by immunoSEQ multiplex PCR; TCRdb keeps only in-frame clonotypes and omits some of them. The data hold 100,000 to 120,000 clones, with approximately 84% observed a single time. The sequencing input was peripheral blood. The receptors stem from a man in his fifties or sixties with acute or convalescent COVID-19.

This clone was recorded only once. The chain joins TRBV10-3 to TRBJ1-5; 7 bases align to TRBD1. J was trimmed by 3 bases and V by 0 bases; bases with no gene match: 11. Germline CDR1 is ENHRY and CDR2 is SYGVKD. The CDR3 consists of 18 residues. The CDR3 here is CAISESWDSRKVNQPQHF. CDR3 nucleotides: TGTGCCATCAGTGAGTCTTGGGACAGCCGGAAGGTCAATCAGCCCCAGCATTTT.

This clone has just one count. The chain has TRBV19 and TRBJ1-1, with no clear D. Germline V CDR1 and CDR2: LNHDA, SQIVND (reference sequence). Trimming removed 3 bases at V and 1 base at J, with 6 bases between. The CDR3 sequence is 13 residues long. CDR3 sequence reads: CASSIQENTEAFF. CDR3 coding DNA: TGTGCCAGTAGTATCCAGGAGAACACTGAAGCTTTCTTT.

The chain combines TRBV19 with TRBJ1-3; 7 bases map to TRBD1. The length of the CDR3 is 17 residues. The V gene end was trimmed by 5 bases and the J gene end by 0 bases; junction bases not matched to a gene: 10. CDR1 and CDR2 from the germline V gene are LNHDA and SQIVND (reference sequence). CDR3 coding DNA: TGTGCCAGTAGTGACCGGTTGACAGGGCTCTCTGGAAACACCATATATTTT. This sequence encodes CASSDRLTGLSGNTIYF.

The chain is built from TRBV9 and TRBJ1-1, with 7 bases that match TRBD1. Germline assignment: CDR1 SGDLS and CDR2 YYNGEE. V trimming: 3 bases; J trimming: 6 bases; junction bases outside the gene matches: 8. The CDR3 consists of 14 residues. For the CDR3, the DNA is TGTGCCAGCAGCGCGGAGGACAGGTTTGCTGAAGCTTTCTTT. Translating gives CASSAEDRFAEAFF.

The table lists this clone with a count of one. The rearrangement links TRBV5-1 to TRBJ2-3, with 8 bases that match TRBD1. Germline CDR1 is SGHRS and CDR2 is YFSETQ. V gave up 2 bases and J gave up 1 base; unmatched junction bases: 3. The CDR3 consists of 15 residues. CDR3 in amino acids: CASSFRGLGTDTQYF. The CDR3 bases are TGCGCCAGCAGCTTCAGGGGGCTGGGCACAGATACGCAGTATTTT. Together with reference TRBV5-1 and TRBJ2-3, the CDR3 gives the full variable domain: KAGVTQTPRYLIKTRGQQVTLSCSPISGHRSVSWYQQTPGQGLQFLFEYFSETQRNKGNFPGRFSGRQFSNSRSEMNVSTLELGDSALYLCASSFRGLGTDTQYFGPGTRLTVL.

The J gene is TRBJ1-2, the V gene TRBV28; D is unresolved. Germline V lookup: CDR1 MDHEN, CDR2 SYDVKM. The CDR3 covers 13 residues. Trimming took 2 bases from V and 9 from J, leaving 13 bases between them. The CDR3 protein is CASSLEAVNRYTF. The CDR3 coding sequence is TGTGCCAGCAGTTTAGAGGCGGTCAACCGCTACACCTTC.

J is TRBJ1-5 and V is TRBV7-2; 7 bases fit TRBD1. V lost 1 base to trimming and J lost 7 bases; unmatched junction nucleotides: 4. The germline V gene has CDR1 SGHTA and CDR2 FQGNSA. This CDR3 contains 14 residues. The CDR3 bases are TGTGCCAGCAGCTTAGTAGGGGGCAGACAGCCCCAGCATTTT. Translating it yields CASSLVGGRQPQHF.

The CDR3 DNA is TGCAGTGCTAGTGGGTTTGGGAGGTTCAATTACAATGAGCAGTTCTTC. This gives the protein CSASGFGRFNYNEQFF. The chain links TRBV20-1 to TRBJ2-1; a possible D gene is TRBD2 (6 bases). In germline, CDR1 is DFQATT, CDR2 SNEGSKA (reference sequence). V was clipped by 3 bases and J by 4 bases, with 19 bases between them. The CDR3 extends over 16 amino acids.

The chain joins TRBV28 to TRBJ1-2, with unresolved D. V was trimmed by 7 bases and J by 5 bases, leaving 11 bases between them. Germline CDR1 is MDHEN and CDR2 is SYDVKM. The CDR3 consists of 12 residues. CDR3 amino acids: CASTESSYGYTF. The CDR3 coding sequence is TGTGCCAGCACCGAGTCTAGTTATGGCTACACCTTC.

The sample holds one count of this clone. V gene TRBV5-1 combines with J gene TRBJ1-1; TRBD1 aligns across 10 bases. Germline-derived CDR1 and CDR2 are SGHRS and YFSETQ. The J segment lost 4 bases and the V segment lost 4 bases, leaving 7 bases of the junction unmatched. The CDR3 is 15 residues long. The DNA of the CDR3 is TGCGCCAGCAGCCCGGATGGGACAGGGGTCACTGAAGCTTTCTTT. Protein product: CASSPDGTGVTEAFF.

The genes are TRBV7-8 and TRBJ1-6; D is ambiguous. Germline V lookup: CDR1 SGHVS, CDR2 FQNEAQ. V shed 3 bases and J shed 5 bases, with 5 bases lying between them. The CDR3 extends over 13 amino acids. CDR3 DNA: TGTGCCAGCAGCTTGCAGGATAATTCACCCCTCCACTTT. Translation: CASSLQDNSPLHF.

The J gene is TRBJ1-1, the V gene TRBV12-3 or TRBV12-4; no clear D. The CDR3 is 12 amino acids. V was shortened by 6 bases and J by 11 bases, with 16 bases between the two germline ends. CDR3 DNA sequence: TGTGCCAGCAGCTTACGGTCCAGCGGCGCTTTCTTT. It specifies CASSLRSSGAFF.

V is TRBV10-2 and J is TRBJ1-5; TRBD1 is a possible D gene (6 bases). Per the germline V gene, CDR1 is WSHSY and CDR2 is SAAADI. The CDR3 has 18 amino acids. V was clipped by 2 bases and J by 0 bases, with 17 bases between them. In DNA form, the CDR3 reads TGCGCCAGCAGTGAGACCCCAGGGGTTGGTACTAGCAATCAGCCCCAGCATTTT. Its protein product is CASSETPGVGTSNQPQHF.

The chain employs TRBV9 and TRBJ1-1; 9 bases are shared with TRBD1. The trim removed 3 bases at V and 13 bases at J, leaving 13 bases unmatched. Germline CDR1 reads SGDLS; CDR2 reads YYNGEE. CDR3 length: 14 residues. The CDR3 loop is CASSGAGTGPLVFF. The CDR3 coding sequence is TGTGCCAGCAGCGGCGCCGGGACAGGGCCTTTGGTTTTCTTT.

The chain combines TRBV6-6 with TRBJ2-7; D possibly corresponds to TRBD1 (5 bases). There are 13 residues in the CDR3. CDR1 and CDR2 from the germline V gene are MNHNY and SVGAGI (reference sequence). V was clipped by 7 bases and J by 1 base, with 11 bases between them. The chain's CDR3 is CASKFDRSYEQYF. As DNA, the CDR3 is TGTGCCAGCAAATTTGACAGATCCTACGAGCAGTACTTC.

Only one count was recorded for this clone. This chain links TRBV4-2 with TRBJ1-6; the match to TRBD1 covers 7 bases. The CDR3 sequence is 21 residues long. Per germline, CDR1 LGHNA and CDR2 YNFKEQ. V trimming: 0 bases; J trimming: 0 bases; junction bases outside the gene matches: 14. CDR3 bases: TGTGCCAGCAGCCAAGATGATCGATGGGACAGCGAGAGCTCCTATAATTCACCCCTCCACTTT. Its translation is CASSQDDRWDSESSYNSPLHF.

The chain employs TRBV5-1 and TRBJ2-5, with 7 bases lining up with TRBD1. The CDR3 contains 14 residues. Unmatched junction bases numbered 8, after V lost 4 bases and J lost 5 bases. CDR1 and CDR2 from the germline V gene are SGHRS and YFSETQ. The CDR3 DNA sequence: TGCGCCAGCAGCCCTAAGGGGGCTGGGGAGACCCAGTACTTC. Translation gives CASSPKGAGETQYF.

The CDR3 sequence is CASSFTRTDTQYF. For the CDR3, the DNA is TGTGCCAGCAGCTTTACTAGGACAGATACGCAGTATTTT. The chain is built from TRBV7-3 and TRBJ2-3; D is possibly TRBD2 (5 bases). CDR1 SGHTA and CDR2 FQGTGA come from the germline V gene. This CDR3 spans 13 amino acids. With 3 bases removed from V and 3 bases from J, the gap between germline ends came to 7 bases.

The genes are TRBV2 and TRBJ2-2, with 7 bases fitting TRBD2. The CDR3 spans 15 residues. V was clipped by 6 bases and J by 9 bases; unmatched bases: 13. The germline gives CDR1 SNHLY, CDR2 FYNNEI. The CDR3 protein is CASRSPSGASWELFF. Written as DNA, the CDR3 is TGTGCCAGCAGATCCCCCAGCGGGGCCAGCTGGGAGCTGTTTTTT.

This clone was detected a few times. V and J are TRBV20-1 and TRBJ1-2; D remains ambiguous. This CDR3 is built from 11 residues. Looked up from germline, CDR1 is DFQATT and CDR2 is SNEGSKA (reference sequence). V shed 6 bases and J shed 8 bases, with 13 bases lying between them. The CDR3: CSARILSGYTF. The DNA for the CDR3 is TGCAGTGCCCGAATATTAAGCGGCTACACCTTC.

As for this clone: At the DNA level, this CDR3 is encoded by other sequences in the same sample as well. The CDR3 DNA reads as TGTGCCACCAGTGATTACAGGGGTCGCACAGATACGCAGTATTTT. It codes for CATSDYRGRTDTQYF. V is TRBV24-1 and J is TRBJ2-3; 7 nucleotides match TRBD1. Looked up from germline, CDR1 is KGHDR and CDR2 is SFDVKD. The J segment lost 1 base and the V segment lost 2 bases, leaving 2 bases of the junction unmatched. CDR3 length: 15 residues.

As DNA, the CDR3 is TGTGCCAGCAGCTTAGCACCGGGGGGGGTGTACAATGAGCAGTTCTTC. Protein: CASSLAPGGVYNEQFF. The chain uses TRBV11-2 and TRBJ2-1; 8 positions agree with TRBD2. V trimming: 1 base; J trimming: 4 bases; junction bases outside the gene matches: 6. The CDR3 runs to 16 residues. Germline V CDR1 and CDR2: SGHAT, FQNNGV.